This is a list of T cell receptor beta chains from one sample in a study of blood T cell repertoires in COVID-19. Sequencing was performed with immunoSEQ multiplex PCR; in TCRdb, only in-frame clones are kept and a portion is missing. The table has about 73,000 clones, around 83% seen once; the top ten hold around 5.6%. Sequenced sample: peripheral blood. The receptor source for this set is a woman in her fifties or sixties with acute or convalescent COVID-19. CDR3s include the opening cysteine and the closing phenylalanine or tryptophan. Each record gives: V gene, D gene, J gene, clone size, CDR3 protein, CDR3 DNA. The D gene is left open where the match is weak. A row's size may be missing; if present it is once, few, many or a size class.

v_gene: TRBV10-1
d_gene: TRBD1
j_gene: TRBJ2-7
abundance: once
CDR3aa: CASSRDRVWYF
CDR3nt: TGCGCCAGCAGCAGGGACAGGGTCTGGTACTTC

v_gene: TRBV15
d_gene: NA
j_gene: TRBJ1-2
abundance: NA
CDR3aa: CATSIQENYGYTF
CDR3nt: TGTGCCACAAGTATCCAGGAAAACTATGGCTACACCTTC

v_gene: TRBV4-1
d_gene: TRBD2
j_gene: TRBJ2-1
abundance: NA
CDR3aa: CASSTGLAGNNEQFF
CDR3nt: TGCGCCAGCTCCACCGGACTAGCGGGGAACAATGAGCAGTTCTTC

v_gene: TRBV5-1
d_gene: TRBD1
j_gene: TRBJ2-3
abundance: NA
CDR3aa: CASSLQTGGTDTQYF
CDR3nt: TGCGCCAGCAGCTTGCAGACAGGGGGCACAGATACGCAGTATTTT

v_gene: TRBV30
d_gene: NA
j_gene: TRBJ2-3
abundance: NA
CDR3aa: CAWSLRGDTQYF
CDR3nt: TGTGCCTGGAGTCTCAGGGGAGATACGCAGTATTTT

v_gene: TRBV29-1
d_gene: NA
j_gene: TRBJ1-3
abundance: NA
CDR3aa: CSVAEGSGNTIYF
CDR3nt: TGCAGCGTTGCGGAGGGCTCTGGAAACACCATATATTTT

v_gene: TRBV25-1
d_gene: TRBD2
j_gene: TRBJ2-5
abundance: NA
CDR3aa: CASRGGGGAKIQYF
CDR3nt: TGTGCCAGCAGGGGAGGCGGGGGGGCCAAAATCCAGTACTTC

v_gene: TRBV6-5
d_gene: TRBD2
j_gene: TRBJ2-1
abundance: NA
CDR3aa: CASSTSGGAVSEQFF
CDR3nt: TGTGCCAGCTCAACTAGCGGGGGGGCAGTGAGTGAGCAGTTCTTC

v_gene: TRBV7-9
d_gene: TRBD1
j_gene: TRBJ2-7
abundance: once
CDR3aa: CASSLVNRGRDEQYF
CDR3nt: TGTGCCAGCAGCTTAGTGAACAGGGGGCGCGACGAGCAGTACTTC

v_gene: TRBV11-2
d_gene: NA
j_gene: TRBJ1-2
abundance: NA
CDR3aa: CASSLVTMDYGYTF
CDR3nt: TGTGCCAGCAGCTTAGTCACAATGGACTATGGCTACACCTTC

v_gene: TRBV30
d_gene: TRBD1
j_gene: TRBJ1-2
abundance: NA
CDR3aa: CAWLRGRGQVYGYTF
CDR3nt: TGTGCCTGGCTCAGGGGTCGGGGACAGGTCTATGGCTACACCTTC

v_gene: TRBV19
d_gene: NA
j_gene: TRBJ2-3
abundance: NA
CDR3aa: CASSIARDTQYF
CDR3nt: TGTGCCAGTAGTATAGCCAGGGATACGCAGTATTTT

v_gene: TRBV6-5
d_gene: NA
j_gene: TRBJ2-2
abundance: NA
CDR3aa: CASSYPTGGGTGELFF
CDR3nt: TGTGCCAGCAGTTACCCGACTGGGGGCGGGACCGGGGAGCTGTTTTTT

v_gene: TRBV3-1/TRBV3-2
d_gene: TRBD2
j_gene: TRBJ2-1
abundance: once
CDR3aa: CASSQDMTSGGYNEQFF
CDR3nt: TGTGCCAGCAGCCAAGATATGACTAGCGGGGGGTACAATGAGCAGTTCTTC

v_gene: TRBV19
d_gene: NA
j_gene: TRBJ1-5
abundance: NA
CDR3aa: CASSMGGTSNQPQHF
CDR3nt: TGTGCCAGTAGTATGGGGGGAACTAGCAATCAGCCCCAGCATTTT

v_gene: TRBV12-2
d_gene: NA
j_gene: TRBJ2-7
abundance: once
CDR3aa: CASRLAVQSYEQYF
CDR3nt: TGTGCAAGTCGCTTAGCAGTCCAGTCCTACGAGCAGTACTTC

v_gene: TRBV5-6
d_gene: TRBD1
j_gene: TRBJ2-2
abundance: once
CDR3aa: CASSAQGARISGELFF
CDR3nt: TGTGCCAGCAGCGCACAGGGGGCGCGAATCTCCGGGGAGCTGTTTTTT

v_gene: TRBV3-1/TRBV3-2
d_gene: TRBD2
j_gene: TRBJ2-3
abundance: NA
CDR3aa: CASGLAGPSTDTQYF
CDR3nt: TGTGCCAGCGGACTAGCGGGACCTAGCACAGATACGCAGTATTTT

v_gene: TRBV5-1
d_gene: NA
j_gene: TRBJ2-7
abundance: NA
CDR3aa: CASSLAPDRPPYEQYF
CDR3nt: TGCGCCAGCAGCTTGGCCCCAGACAGGCCCCCCTACGAGCAGTACTTC

v_gene: TRBV11-2
d_gene: NA
j_gene: TRBJ1-4
abundance: many
CDR3aa: CASSFGATNEKLFF
CDR3nt: TGTGCCAGCAGCTTCGGTGCAACTAATGAAAAACTGTTTTTT

v_gene: TRBV12-3/TRBV12-4
d_gene: NA
j_gene: TRBJ2-1
abundance: NA
CDR3aa: CASSRTTGIQFF
CDR3nt: TGTGCCAGCAGTCGGACCACAGGGATTCAGTTCTTC

v_gene: TRBV6-5
d_gene: NA
j_gene: TRBJ2-2
abundance: NA
CDR3aa: CASSLRTTGELFF
CDR3nt: TGTGCCAGCAGCCTACGAACGACCGGGGAGCTGTTTTTT

v_gene: TRBV5-1
d_gene: NA
j_gene: TRBJ1-2
abundance: NA
CDR3aa: CASGRAEGGYTF
CDR3nt: TGCGCCAGCGGGAGGGCTGAGGGTGGCTACACCTTC

v_gene: TRBV29-1
d_gene: NA
j_gene: TRBJ2-1
abundance: NA
CDR3aa: CSVEENQQPSSYNEQFF
CDR3nt: TGCAGCGTTGAAGAAAACCAACAGCCGAGCTCCTACAATGAGCAGTTCTTC

v_gene: TRBV4-1
d_gene: TRBD2
j_gene: TRBJ2-1
abundance: NA
CDR3aa: CASSQAPAGGLRYNEQFF
CDR3nt: TGCGCCAGCAGCCAAGCCCCAGCGGGGGGGCTGCGGTACAATGAGCAGTTCTTC

v_gene: TRBV2
d_gene: TRBD1
j_gene: TRBJ2-6
abundance: few
CDR3aa: CASNARQGYSGANVLTF
CDR3nt: TGTGCCAGCAATGCGCGACAGGGATATTCCGGGGCCAACGTCCTGACTTTC

v_gene: TRBV5-1
d_gene: NA
j_gene: TRBJ1-3
abundance: few
CDR3aa: CASSLDLGNTIYF
CDR3nt: TGCGCCAGCAGCCTAGATCTGGGAAACACCATATATTTT

v_gene: TRBV19
d_gene: NA
j_gene: TRBJ1-5
abundance: few
CDR3aa: CASREQGSNNQPQHF
CDR3nt: TGTGCCAGTAGGGAACAGGGCAGCAACAATCAGCCCCAGCATTTT

v_gene: TRBV19
d_gene: TRBD2
j_gene: TRBJ2-3
abundance: NA
CDR3aa: CASSRLAGGSVDTQYF
CDR3nt: TGTGCCAGTAGTAGGCTAGCGGGGGGTTCGGTCGATACGCAGTATTTT

v_gene: TRBV2
d_gene: NA
j_gene: TRBJ1-2
abundance: NA
CDR3aa: CASSDRGGYGYTF
CDR3nt: TGTGCCAGCAGTGATCGGGGGGGCTATGGCTACACCTTC

v_gene: TRBV6-5
d_gene: NA
j_gene: TRBJ1-3
abundance: NA
CDR3aa: CASRPGAGNTIYF
CDR3nt: TGTGCCAGCAGGCCGGGGGCTGGAAACACCATATATTTT

v_gene: TRBV21-1
d_gene: NA
j_gene: TRBJ2-5
abundance: NA
CDR3aa: CASSQDRGQAIQETQYF
CDR3nt: TGTGCCAGCAGCCAGGACAGGGGGCAGGCCATCCAAGAGACCCAGTACTTC

v_gene: TRBV9
d_gene: NA
j_gene: TRBJ1-1
abundance: NA
CDR3aa: CASSVEGHTEAFF
CDR3nt: TGTGCCAGCTCCGTGGAGGGGCACACTGAAGCTTTCTTT

v_gene: TRBV2
d_gene: NA
j_gene: TRBJ1-3
abundance: NA
CDR3aa: CASSYDRTGNTIYF
CDR3nt: TGTGCCAGCAGTTATGACAGGACTGGAAACACCATATATTTT

v_gene: TRBV5-1
d_gene: TRBD2
j_gene: TRBJ2-1
abundance: NA
CDR3aa: CASSLTGGPNNEQFF
CDR3nt: TGCGCCAGCAGCTTAACGGGGGGGCCGAACAATGAGCAGTTCTTC

v_gene: TRBV19
d_gene: TRBD2
j_gene: TRBJ2-2
abundance: once
CDR3aa: CASSRSGGAHTGELFF
CDR3nt: TGTGCCAGTAGTCGGTCCGGGGGGGCTCACACCGGGGAGCTGTTTTTT

v_gene: TRBV24-1
d_gene: NA
j_gene: TRBJ2-5
abundance: NA
CDR3aa: CATSDPAGAKETQYF
CDR3nt: TGTGCCACCAGTGACCCCGCAGGGGCCAAAGAGACCCAGTACTTC

v_gene: TRBV7-3
d_gene: NA
j_gene: TRBJ1-1
abundance: NA
CDR3aa: CASSFSPNTEAFF
CDR3nt: TGTGCCAGCAGCTTCTCCCCGAACACTGAAGCTTTCTTT